This paragraph covers one T cell receptor (beta chain) sequence. What it binds is unknown. Isolation yielded PBMCs, at least 7 million per sample, in every case. No fewer than 5.5 micrograms of total RNA were isolated from every sample. The sample belongs to a study of blood T cells in healthy people across ages. Study-wide results and caveats: Age showed a roughly linear inverse relationship with TCR beta diversity per million T cells. Researchers deemed the diversity estimates from one million T cells underestimates.

The authors ran a second PCR of roughly 6 to 12 cycles using a sample-barcoded 5' primer and a J-beta primer mix. MiXCR, run by TCRdb on the 5' RACE reads, gives a single entry per CDR3 protein. This sample has about 800,000 distinct CDR3 sequences, with 55% to 75% found just once. This CDR3 spans 15 amino acids. Germline lookup yields CDR1 DFQATT and CDR2 SNEGSKA (reference sequence). J was trimmed by 2 bases and V by 6 bases; bases with no gene match: 11. This TCR derives from a man in his thirties or forties in good health. The V and J genes are TRBV20-1 and TRBJ2-3; 7 bases agree with TRBD1. Sequencing was carried out using blood. In DNA form, the CDR3 reads TGCAGTGCCCACAGGTGGACAGGCAACACAGATACGCAGTATTTT. Its translation: CSAHRWTGNTDTQYF.